This section outlines one TCR beta chain sequence together with its context. The antigen is undetermined. Culture lasted roughly 9 days before CD4+ T cell isolation. SARS-CoV-2 infection was confirmed by PCR in the person between March and December 2020. As their vaccination, participants received two doses of either BNT162b2 or mRNA-1273. It was on days 3 and 7 that half the medium was replaced with IL-2 medium. This specimen belongs to a study of vaccination effects on CD4 cells after COVID-19. Study context: Wells each received around 2.1 million PBMC, cultured with 10 IU/ml IL-2 and 10 ug/ml peptides. Study-level results: Late post-vaccination samples showed marked contraction of infection- and vaccine-induced clones. Predominantly, the post-vaccine spike-reactive clones of convalescents comprised new vaccine-induced clones.

This table comes from immunoSEQ multiplex PCR, and its TCRdb copy is limited to in-frame clones, with some not included. The repertoire holds 40,000 to 45,000 clones, with over 65% as singletons. The sequencing here drew on CD4+ T cells from PBMCs cultured without peptide, taken after COVID-19 vaccination. This receptor was obtained from a human donor who had a prior SARS-CoV-2 infection.

The CDR3 here is CASSLGSRNNEQFF. CDR3 DNA sequence: TGTGCCAGCAGCTTAGGGTCCCGTAACAATGAGCAGTTCTTC. This rearrangement joins TRBV11-3 to TRBJ2-1; D call uncertain. The germline gives CDR1 SGHNT, CDR2 YENEEA. V lost 1 base and J lost 5, with 9 bases in between. The CDR3 is 14 amino acids.